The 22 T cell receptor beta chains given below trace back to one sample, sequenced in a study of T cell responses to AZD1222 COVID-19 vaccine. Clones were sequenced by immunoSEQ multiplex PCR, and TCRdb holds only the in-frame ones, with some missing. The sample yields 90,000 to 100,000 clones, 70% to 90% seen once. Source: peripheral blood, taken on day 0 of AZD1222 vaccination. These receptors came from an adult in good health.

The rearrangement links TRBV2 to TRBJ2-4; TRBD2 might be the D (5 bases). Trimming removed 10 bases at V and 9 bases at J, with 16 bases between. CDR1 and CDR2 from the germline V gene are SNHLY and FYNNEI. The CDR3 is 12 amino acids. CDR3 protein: CATGGLAGIQYF. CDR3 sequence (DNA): TGTGCCACCGGTGGGCTAGCTGGCATTCAGTACTTC.

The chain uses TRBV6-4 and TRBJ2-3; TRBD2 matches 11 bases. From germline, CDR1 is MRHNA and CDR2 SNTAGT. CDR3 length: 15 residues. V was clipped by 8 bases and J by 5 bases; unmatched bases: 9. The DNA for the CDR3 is TGTGCCAGCGCCTCTTCTAGCGGGGGGAAAGATACGCAGTATTTT. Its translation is CASASSSGGKDTQYF.

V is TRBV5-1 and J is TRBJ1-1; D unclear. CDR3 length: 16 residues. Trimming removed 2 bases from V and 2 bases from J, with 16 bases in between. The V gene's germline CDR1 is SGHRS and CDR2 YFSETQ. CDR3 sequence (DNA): TGCGCCAGCAGCTTCCAAGAGGGTCCCCTAAACACTGAAGCTTTCTTT. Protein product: CASSFQEGPLNTEAFF. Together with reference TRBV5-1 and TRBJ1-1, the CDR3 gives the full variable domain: KAGVTQTPRYLIKTRGQQVTLSCSPISGHRSVSWYQQTPGQGLQFLFEYFSETQRNKGNFPGRFSGRQFSNSRSEMNVSTLELGDSALYLCASSFQEGPLNTEAFFGQGTRLTVV.

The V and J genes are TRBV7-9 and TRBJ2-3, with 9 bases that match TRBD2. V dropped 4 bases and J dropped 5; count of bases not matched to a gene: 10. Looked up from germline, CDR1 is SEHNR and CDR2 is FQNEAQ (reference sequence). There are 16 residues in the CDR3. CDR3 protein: CASSYQRLAEGDTQYF. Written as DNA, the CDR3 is TGTGCCAGCAGCTACCAGAGACTAGCGGAGGGAGATACGCAGTATTTT. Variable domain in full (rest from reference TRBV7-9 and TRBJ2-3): DTGVSQNPRHKITKRGQNVTFRCDPISEHNRLYWYRQTLGQGPEFLTYFQNEAQLEKSRLLSDRFSAERPKGSFSTLEIQRTEQGDSAMYLCASSYQRLAEGDTQYFGPGTRLTVL.

CDR3: CASSKGTATGETQYF. CDR3 nucleotides: TGTGCCAGTAGTAAGGGGACAGCGACGGGGGAGACCCAGTACTTC. V and J are TRBV19 and TRBJ2-5; 7 bases line up with TRBD1. Germline values: CDR1 LNHDA, CDR2 SQIVND (reference sequence). CDR3 length: 15 residues. With 4 bases clipped from V and 5 bases from J, the junction kept 10 bases outside the gene matches.

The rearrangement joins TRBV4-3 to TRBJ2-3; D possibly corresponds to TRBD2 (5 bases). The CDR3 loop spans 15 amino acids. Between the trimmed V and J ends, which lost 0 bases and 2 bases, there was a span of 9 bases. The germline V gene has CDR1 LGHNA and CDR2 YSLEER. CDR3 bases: TGCGCCAGCAGCCAAGAACGAGCGGACACAGATACGCAGTATTTT. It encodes CASSQERADTDTQYF.

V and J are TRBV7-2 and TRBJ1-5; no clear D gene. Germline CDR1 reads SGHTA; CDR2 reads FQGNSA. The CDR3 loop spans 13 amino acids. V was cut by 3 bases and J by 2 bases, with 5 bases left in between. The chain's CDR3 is CASSFSGNQPQHF. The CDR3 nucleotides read TGTGCCAGCAGCTTCTCAGGCAATCAGCCCCAGCATTTT.

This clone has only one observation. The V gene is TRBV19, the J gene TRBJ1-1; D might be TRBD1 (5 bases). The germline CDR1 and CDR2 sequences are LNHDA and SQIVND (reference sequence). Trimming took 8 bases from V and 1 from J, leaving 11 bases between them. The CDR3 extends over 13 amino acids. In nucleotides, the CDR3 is TGTGCCAGTGCCCACGGGGGGAACACTGAAGCTTTCTTT. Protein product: CASAHGGNTEAFF.

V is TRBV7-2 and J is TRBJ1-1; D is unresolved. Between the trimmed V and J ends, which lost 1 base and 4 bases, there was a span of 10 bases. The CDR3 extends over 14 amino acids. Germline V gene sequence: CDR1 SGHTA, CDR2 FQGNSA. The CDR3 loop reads CASSLGGDGTEAFF. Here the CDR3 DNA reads TGTGCCAGCAGCTTAGGTGGAGACGGCACTGAAGCTTTCTTT. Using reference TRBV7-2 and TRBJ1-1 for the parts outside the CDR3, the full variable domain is GAGVSQSPSNKVTEKGKDVELRCDPISGHTALYWYRQSLGQGLEFLIYFQGNSAPDKSGLPSDRFSAERTGGSVSTLTIQRTQQEDSAVYLCASSLGGDGTEAFFGQGTRLTVV.

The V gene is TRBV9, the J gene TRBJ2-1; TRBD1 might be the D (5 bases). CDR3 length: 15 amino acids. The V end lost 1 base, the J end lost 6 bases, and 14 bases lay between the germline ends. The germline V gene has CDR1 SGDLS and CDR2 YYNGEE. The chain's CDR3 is CASSVTSGMGNEQFF. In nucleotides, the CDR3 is TGTGCCAGCAGCGTAACTTCAGGGATGGGCAATGAGCAGTTCTTC.

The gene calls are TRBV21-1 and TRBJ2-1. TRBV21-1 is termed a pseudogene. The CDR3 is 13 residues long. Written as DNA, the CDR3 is TGTGCCAGCAGCCAAAGACGTGTTTATGAGCAGTTCTTC. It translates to CASSQRRVYEQFF.

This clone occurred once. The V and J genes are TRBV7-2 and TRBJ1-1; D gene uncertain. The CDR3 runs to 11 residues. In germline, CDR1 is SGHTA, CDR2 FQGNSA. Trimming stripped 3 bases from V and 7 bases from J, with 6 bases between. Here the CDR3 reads CASSFYGEAFF. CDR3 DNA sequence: TGTGCCAGCAGCTTTTATGGTGAAGCTTTCTTT.

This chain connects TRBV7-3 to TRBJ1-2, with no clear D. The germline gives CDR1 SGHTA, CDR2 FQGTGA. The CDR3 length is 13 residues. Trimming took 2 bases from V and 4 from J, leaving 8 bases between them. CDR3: CASSLDGSYGYTF. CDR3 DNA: TGTGCCAGCAGCTTAGACGGATCCTATGGCTACACCTTC.

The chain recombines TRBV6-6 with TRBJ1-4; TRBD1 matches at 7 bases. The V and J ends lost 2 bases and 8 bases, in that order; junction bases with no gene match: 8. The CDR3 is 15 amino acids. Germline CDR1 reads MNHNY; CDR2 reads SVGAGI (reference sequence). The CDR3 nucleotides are TGTGCCAGCAGTTACGTGACAGGGATCGAGGAAAAACTGTTTTTT. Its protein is CASSYVTGIEEKLFF.

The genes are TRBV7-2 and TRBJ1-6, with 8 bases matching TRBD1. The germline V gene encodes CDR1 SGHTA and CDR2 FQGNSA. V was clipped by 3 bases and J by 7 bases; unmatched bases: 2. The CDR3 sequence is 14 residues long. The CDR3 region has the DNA TGTGCCAGCAGCTTGGGGACAGGAAATTCACCCCTCCACTTT. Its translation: CASSLGTGNSPLHF.

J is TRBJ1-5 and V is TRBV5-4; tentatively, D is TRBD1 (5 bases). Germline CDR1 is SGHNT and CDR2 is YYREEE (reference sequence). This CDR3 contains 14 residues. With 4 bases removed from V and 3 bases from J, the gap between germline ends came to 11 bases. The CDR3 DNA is TGTGCCAGCAGCGTGTGGGGGATCAATCAGCCCCAGCATTTT. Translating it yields CASSVWGINQPQHF.

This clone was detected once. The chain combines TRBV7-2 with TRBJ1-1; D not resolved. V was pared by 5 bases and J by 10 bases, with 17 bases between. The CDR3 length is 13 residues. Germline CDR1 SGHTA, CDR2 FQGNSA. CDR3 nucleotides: TGTGCCAGCAGCCCCCAACTTAAAAGTGGAGCTTTCTTT. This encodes CASSPQLKSGAFF.

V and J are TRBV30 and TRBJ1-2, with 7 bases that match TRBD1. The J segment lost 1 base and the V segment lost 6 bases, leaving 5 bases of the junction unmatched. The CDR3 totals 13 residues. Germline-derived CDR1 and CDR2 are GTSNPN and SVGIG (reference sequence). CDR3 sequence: CACERGLNYGYTF. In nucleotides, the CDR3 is TGTGCCTGCGAGAGGGGGCTTAACTATGGCTACACCTTC.

As DNA, the CDR3 is TGTGCCAGCAGCTTAGGCACAGGGGTACGTTCACCCCTCCACTTT. It specifies CASSLGTGVRSPLHF. The chain combines TRBV13 with TRBJ1-6; 7 nucleotides agree with TRBD1. Trimming took 0 bases from V and 9 from J; bases not matched to a gene: 5. The CDR3 totals 15 residues. CDR1 is PRHDT and CDR2 is FYEKMQ in the germline V gene (reference sequence). The variable domain in full, completed from reference TRBV13 and TRBJ1-6, reads AAGVIQSPRHLIKEKRETATLKCYPIPRHDTVYWYQQGPGQDPQFLISFYEKMQSDKGSIPDRFSAQQFSDYHSELNMSSLELGDSALYFCASSLGTGVRSPLHFGNGTRLTVT.

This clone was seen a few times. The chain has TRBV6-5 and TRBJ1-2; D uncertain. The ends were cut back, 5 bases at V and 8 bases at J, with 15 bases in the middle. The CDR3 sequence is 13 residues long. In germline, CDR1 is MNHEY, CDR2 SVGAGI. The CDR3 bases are TGTGCCAGCAGTCCATTTCTCCGGGGAGGCTACACCTTC. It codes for CASSPFLRGGYTF.

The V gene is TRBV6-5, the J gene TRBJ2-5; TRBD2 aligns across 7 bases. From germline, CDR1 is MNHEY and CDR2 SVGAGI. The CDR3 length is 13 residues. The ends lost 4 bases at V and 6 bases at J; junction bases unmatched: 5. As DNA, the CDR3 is TGTGCCAGCAGTTCCTGGGGGGGGAAGACCCAGTACTTC. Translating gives CASSSWGGKTQYF.

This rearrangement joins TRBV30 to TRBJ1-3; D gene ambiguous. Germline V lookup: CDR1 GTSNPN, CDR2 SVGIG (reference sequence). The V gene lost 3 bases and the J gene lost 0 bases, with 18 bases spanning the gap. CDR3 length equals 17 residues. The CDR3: CAWSQTFGESSGNTIYF. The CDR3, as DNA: TGTGCCTGGAGCCAAACGTTCGGGGAGAGCTCTGGAAACACCATATATTTT.